What follows are 23 T cell receptor beta chains derived from one specimen sequenced in a study of blood T cell repertoires in COVID-19. Data came from immunoSEQ multiplex PCR; TCRdb stores just in-frame clones and leaves some out. Here the sample spans about 230,000 clones, 80% to 85% being singletons. Sequenced sample: peripheral blood. These receptors all come from a man aged 50 to 59 with active or convalescent COVID-19.

The rearrangement uses TRBV5-1 and TRBJ2-3; perhaps TRBD2 as D (5 bases). The CDR3 runs 15 residues. CDR1 is SGHRS, CDR2 YFSETQ, per germline. V lost 1 base and J lost 5, with 14 bases in between. The CDR3 sequence is CASSLYISRGDTQYF. CDR3 bases: TGCGCCAGCAGCTTGTACATCAGCCGGGGAGATACGCAGTATTTT.

V usage is TRBV5-1 and J usage is TRBJ2-3; 7 bases line up with TRBD1. The CDR3 runs 17 residues. Germline V gene sequence: CDR1 SGHRS, CDR2 YFSETQ. Trimming at V came to 2 bases and at J to 5 bases, leaving 14 bases not matched to a gene. Written as DNA, the CDR3 is TGCGCCAGCAGCTTAGGGGCAGGGGGAACCTTAAGAGATACGCAGTATTTT. It encodes CASSLGAGGTLRDTQYF.

The sample holds one count of this clone. The chain employs TRBV19 and TRBJ2-3; no clear D gene. This CDR3 has 15 amino acids. The V and J ends lost 5 bases and 0 bases respectively, with 12 bases between them. Germline-derived CDR1 and CDR2 are LNHDA and SQIVND (reference sequence). This CDR3 reads CASSWSFASTDTQYF. CDR3 DNA: TGTGCCAGTAGTTGGAGCTTCGCTAGCACAGATACGCAGTATTTT.

For the CDR3, the DNA is TGTGCCAGCAGCTTCTGGACTAGCGGCACAGATACGCAGTATTTT. Translating gives CASSFWTSGTDTQYF. The chain is built from TRBV5-4 and TRBJ2-3; 9 bases are shared with TRBD2. J lost 1 base, V lost 2 bases, and 2 bases had no gene match. This CDR3 spans 15 amino acids. Germline-derived CDR1 and CDR2 are SGHNT and YYREEE (reference sequence).

V and J are TRBV30 and TRBJ1-5, with TRBD1 matching over 11 bases. Trimming took 3 bases from V and 1 from J; bases not matched to a gene: 5. CDR1 and CDR2 (germline): GTSNPN, SVGIG (reference sequence). This CDR3 spans 16 amino acids. CDR3 protein: CAWSRDRGTSNQPQHF. CDR3 bases: TGTGCCTGGAGCCGGGACAGGGGGACGAGCAATCAGCCCCAGCATTTT.

CDR3 region: CASSGGGQGSYNSPLHF. For the CDR3, the DNA is TGTGCCAGCAGTGGGGGGGGACAGGGTTCTTATAATTCACCCCTCCACTTT. The chain is built from TRBV6-1 and TRBJ1-6; 9 bases align to TRBD1. V lost 4 bases and J lost 4; bases outside the gene matches: 8. The CDR3 has 17 amino acids. Germline assignment: CDR1 MNHNS and CDR2 SASEGT.

This sequence joins TRBV5-1 and TRBJ2-3; perhaps TRBD2 as D (5 bases). Germline CDR1 is SGHRS and CDR2 is YFSETQ. CDR3 length: 15 residues. The germline V and J ends were trimmed by 0 bases and 0 bases, with 8 bases remaining between them. The CDR3, as DNA: TGCGCCAGCAGCTTGGTCGGGGAAAGCACAGATACGCAGTATTTT. Translated: CASSLVGESTDTQYF. Filled out from reference TRBV5-1 and TRBJ2-3, the complete variable domain reads KAGVTQTPRYLIKTRGQQVTLSCSPISGHRSVSWYQQTPGQGLQFLFEYFSETQRNKGNFPGRFSGRQFSNSRSEMNVSTLELGDSALYLCASSLVGESTDTQYFGPGTRLTVL.

V gene TRBV5-1 combines with J gene TRBJ2-2; 10 positions match TRBD1. This CDR3 is built from 18 residues. Germline V gives CDR1 SGHRS, CDR2 YFSETQ. J was trimmed by 3 bases and V by 10 bases; bases with no gene match: 18. The DNA of the CDR3 is TGCGCCTCAAGTTACGGACAGGGGGTAGTGCTTGACACCGGGGAGCTGTTTTTT. This encodes CASSYGQGVVLDTGELFF.

Regarding this clone: Other DNA sequences in the same sample also yield this CDR3. V gene TRBV6-1 combines with J gene TRBJ2-2, with 13 bases that match TRBD2. The CDR3 contains 17 residues. Per germline, CDR1 MNHNS and CDR2 SASEGT. Trimming took 4 bases from V and 0 from J; bases not matched to a gene: 2. As DNA, the CDR3 is TGTGCCAGCAGTGCAACTAGCGGGGGGGCGAACACCGGGGAGCTGTTTTTT. It yields the protein CASSATSGGANTGELFF.

CDR3 sequence reads: CASGSGGAFF. For the CDR3, the DNA is TGTGCCAGTGGGAGCGGTGGAGCTTTCTTT. The rearrangement links TRBV9 to TRBJ1-1; no firm D call. V lost 8 bases, J lost 10 bases, and 12 bases lay in between. Germline CDR1 reads SGDLS; CDR2 reads YYNGEE. CDR3 length equals 10 residues.

The rearrangement uses TRBV6-4 and TRBJ2-1; TRBD2 agrees at 12 bases. Germline V gives CDR1 MRHNA, CDR2 SNTAGT. The CDR3 has 15 residues. Trimming removed 5 bases from V and 4 bases from J; junction bases left unmatched: 3. Here the CDR3 reads CASSQTSGGYNEQFF. The CDR3 DNA sequence: TGTGCCAGCAGTCAGACTAGCGGGGGTTACAATGAGCAGTTCTTC.

The rearrangement joins TRBV27 to TRBJ2-3, with 12 bases fitting TRBD1. V lost 5 bases to trimming and J lost 5 bases; unmatched junction nucleotides: 8. The germline gives CDR1 MNHEY, CDR2 SMNVEV (reference sequence). The CDR3 length is 16 residues. The DNA of the CDR3 is TGTGCCAGCAGTCCCCGGGACAGGGGGCGCGGAGATACGCAGTATTTT. It yields the protein CASSPRDRGRGDTQYF.

This rearrangement joins TRBV5-1 to TRBJ2-7; the match to TRBD1 covers 8 bases. The V gene end was trimmed by 7 bases and the J gene end by 3 bases; junction bases not matched to a gene: 15. In germline, CDR1 is SGHRS, CDR2 YFSETQ. The CDR3 extends over 16 amino acids. CDR3 sequence reads: CASARNRGIGYYEQYF. In nucleotides, the CDR3 is TGCGCCAGCGCACGAAACAGGGGGATTGGCTACTACGAGCAGTACTTC.

V is TRBV19 and J is TRBJ2-5, with D perhaps matching TRBD2 (5 bases). The J call is in doubt because the DNA end fits TRBJ2-7 better. The CDR3 consists of 15 residues. CDR1 is LNHDA, CDR2 SQIVND, per germline (reference sequence). The CDR3 reads CASSDRYLAGHEQYF. The DNA for the CDR3 is TGTGCCAGTAGCGATAGGTACTTGGCGGGCCACGAGCAGTACTTC.

This chain links TRBV5-5 with TRBJ2-1; 11 bases fit TRBD2. The CDR3 sequence is 15 residues long. CDR1 is SGHKS, CDR2 YYEKEE, per germline (reference sequence). Unmatched junction bases numbered 4, after V lost 0 bases and J lost 8 bases. The CDR3 spells CASSLVAGGPHEQFF. For the CDR3, the DNA is TGTGCCAGCAGCTTGGTAGCGGGGGGGCCCCATGAGCAGTTCTTC.

Remarks on this clone: This sample also contains other DNA sequences that code for the same CDR3. V usage is TRBV6-1 and J usage is TRBJ1-5; D unresolved. Germline CDR1 reads MNHNS; CDR2 reads SASEGT. V was pared by 0 bases and J by 1 base, with 10 bases between. The CDR3 consists of 16 residues. CDR3 sequence reads: CASSEARPGSNQPQHF. In DNA, the CDR3 is TGTGCCAGCAGTGAAGCTCGCCCCGGGAGCAATCAGCCCCAGCATTTT.

This CDR3 reads CASSQTGDGNQPQHF. The CDR3 nucleotides are TGTGCCAGCAGCCAGACAGGGGATGGTAATCAGCCCCAGCATTTT. This sequence joins TRBV3-1 (or the pseudogene TRBV3-2) and TRBJ1-5, with 8 bases fitting TRBD1. Germline trimming cut 3 bases from V and 4 bases from J; bases unmatched to any gene: 5. Germline V gene lookup returns CDR1 LGHDT and CDR2 YNNKEL (reference sequence). CDR3 length: 15 residues.

The rearrangement uses TRBV19 and TRBJ2-2; the D gene is possibly TRBD2 (6 bases). In germline, CDR1 is LNHDA, CDR2 SQIVND (reference sequence). V lost 1 base, J lost 1 base, and 10 bases lay in between. CDR3 length: 16 amino acids. CDR3 protein: CASSIGAGQNTGELFF. CDR3 coding DNA: TGTGCCAGTAGTATAGGGGCGGGGCAGAACACCGGGGAGCTGTTTTTT.

The chain links TRBV9 to TRBJ1-4, with TRBD1 as a possible D gene (5 bases). Germline V gene data show CDR1 as SGDLS and CDR2 as YYNGEE. The CDR3 length is 17 residues. V dropped 4 bases and J dropped 0 bases, with 16 bases sitting between them. CDR3: CASSPRQLGATNEKLFF. In DNA, the CDR3 is TGTGCCAGCAGCCCTCGACAGTTGGGTGCAACTAATGAAAAACTGTTTTTT.

The V gene is TRBV7-3, the J gene TRBJ2-2; 9 bases line up with TRBD1. Germline V CDR1 and CDR2: SGHTA, FQGTGA. Trimming at V came to 6 bases and at J to 6 bases, leaving 14 bases not matched to a gene. The CDR3 is 17 residues long. In nucleotides, the CDR3 is TGTGCCAGCAGTCATATCCCGGGACAGGGTCACCCCGGGGAGCTGTTTTTT. The encoded protein is CASSHIPGQGHPGELFF.

This chain connects TRBV5-1 to TRBJ2-3, with 13 bases aligning to TRBD2. Trimming at V came to 4 bases and at J to 0 bases, leaving 5 bases not matched to a gene. Per the germline V gene, CDR1 is SGHRS and CDR2 is YFSETQ. The CDR3 sequence is 17 residues long. DNA for the CDR3: TGCGCCAGCAGCCGGACTAGCGGGGGCCAAAGCACAGATACGCAGTATTTT. Its translation is CASSRTSGGQSTDTQYF.

This sequence joins TRBV19 and TRBJ2-5; 9 bases are a match to TRBD1. There are 14 residues in the CDR3. CDR1 is LNHDA, CDR2 SQIVND, per germline (reference sequence). J gave up 5 bases and V 6 bases, and 7 bases lay outside the gene matches. The CDR3 nucleotides are TGTGCCAGTAGGGGCACAGGGGGCGTGGAGACCCAGTACTTC. Amino acids: CASRGTGGVETQYF.

The chain carries TRBV29-1 and TRBJ2-7; 9 bases agree with TRBD1. The CDR3 totals 13 residues. CDR1 and CDR2 from the germline V gene are SQVTM and ANQGSEA. With 0 bases clipped from V and 4 bases from J, the junction kept 1 base outside the gene matches. CDR3 region: CSVEDGQGYEQYF. Here the CDR3 DNA reads TGCAGCGTTGAAGACGGACAGGGGTACGAGCAGTACTTC.